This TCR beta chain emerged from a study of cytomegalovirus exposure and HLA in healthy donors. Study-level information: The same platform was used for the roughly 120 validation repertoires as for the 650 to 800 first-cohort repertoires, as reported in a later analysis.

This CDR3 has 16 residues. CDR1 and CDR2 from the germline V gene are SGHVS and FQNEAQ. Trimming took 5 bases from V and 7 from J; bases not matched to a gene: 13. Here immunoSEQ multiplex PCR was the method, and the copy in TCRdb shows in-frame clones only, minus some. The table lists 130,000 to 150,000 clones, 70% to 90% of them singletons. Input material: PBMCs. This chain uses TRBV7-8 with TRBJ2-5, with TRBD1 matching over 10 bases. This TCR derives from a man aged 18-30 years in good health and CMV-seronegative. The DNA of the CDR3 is TGTGCCAGCAGCATCGGAGGACAGGGGGGAAGGGGGACCCAGTACTTC. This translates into CASSIGGQGGRGTQYF.